This entry lists 8 T cell receptor beta chains sequenced from one sample in a study of cytotoxic CD8 clonotypes in ibrutinib-treated CLL. Assay used: immunoSEQ multiplex PCR; TCRdb lists only in-frame clones, some missing. The sample lists fewer than 55,000 clones, around three fifths seen once, with 28% in the top ten. The sequences come from PBMCs, collected after 24 months of ibrutinib treatment. These receptors were taken from a human donor with chronic lymphocytic leukemia.

This chain joins TRBV4-2 and TRBJ2-5; D perhaps matches TRBD1 (7 bases). With 8 bases removed from V and 1 base from J, the gap between germline ends came to 20 bases. This CDR3 has 16 amino acids. Germline values: CDR1 LGHNA, CDR2 YNFKEQ. CDR3 in amino acids: CASRKQEEGAQETQYF. The CDR3 DNA reads TGTGCCAGCCGGAAACAAGAGGAGGGGGCCCAAGAGACCCAGTACTTC.

This sequence joins TRBV27 and TRBJ1-2; D is perhaps TRBD1 (6 bases). V dropped 5 bases and J dropped 8 bases, with 15 bases sitting between them. The CDR3 runs 13 residues. Germline lookup yields CDR1 MNHEY and CDR2 SMNVEV (reference sequence). The DNA for the CDR3 is TGTGCCAGCAGTCCCTACCGGACAGACGGCTACACCTTC. This sequence encodes CASSPYRTDGYTF.

This clone was seen only a few times. V usage is TRBV2 and J usage is TRBJ1-5, with a possible D match to TRBD1 (6 bases). This CDR3 comprises 15 residues. Germline CDR1 reads SNHLY; CDR2 reads FYNNEI. V was trimmed by 6 bases and J by 2 bases, leaving 14 bases between them. CDR3 residues: CASSPGGGRNQPQHF. As DNA, the CDR3 is TGTGCCAGCAGCCCGGGCGGGGGGCGCAATCAGCCCCAGCATTTT.

The V call is TRBV28, the J call TRBJ2-4, with D tentatively TRBD2 (5 bases). V was cut by 3 bases and J by 9 bases, with 9 bases left in between. CDR1 is MDHEN, CDR2 SYDVKM, per germline. CDR3 length equals 12 residues. CDR3 DNA: TGTGCCAGCAGTTTGGCGGGTACCATTCAGTACTTC. It translates to CASSLAGTIQYF.

This clone was counted a few times. This chain uses TRBV29-1 with TRBJ1-2; 7 bases agree with TRBD1. The CDR3 has 11 residues. CDR1 and CDR2 from the germline V gene are SQVTM and ANQGSEA. The trim removed 7 bases at V and 4 bases at J, leaving 3 bases unmatched. The CDR3 DNA is TGCAGCGCCCAGGGGGGCTATGGCTACACCTTC. Protein product: CSAQGGYGYTF.

The V call is TRBV2, the J call TRBJ2-1; D is unclear. CDR3 length equals 11 residues. Germline CDR1 and CDR2: SNHLY and FYNNEI. V lost 6 bases and J 10 bases, leaving 10 bases between the germline ends. The DNA for the CDR3 is TGTGCCAGCAGGGAACTCAAGGAGCAGTTCTTC. Its translation: CASRELKEQFF.

The chain combines TRBV7-6 with TRBJ1-1; no reliable D call. The CDR3 sequence is 13 residues long. V was clipped by 1 base and J by 1 base, with 4 bases between them. Germline CDR1 and CDR2: SGHVS and FNYEAQ. The chain's CDR3 is CASSLDPNTEAFF. Here the CDR3 DNA reads TGTGCCAGCAGCTTAGATCCGAACACTGAAGCTTTCTTT.

The chain carries TRBV2 and TRBJ1-2; D uncertain. The V gene lost 6 bases and the J gene lost 1 base, with 15 bases spanning the gap. The length of the CDR3 is 15 residues. Germline V gene data show CDR1 as SNHLY and CDR2 as FYNNEI. The DNA of the CDR3 is TGTGCCAGCAGGGGCAGATTTACAGTTAACTATGGCTACACCTTC. Translation: CASRGRFTVNYGYTF.